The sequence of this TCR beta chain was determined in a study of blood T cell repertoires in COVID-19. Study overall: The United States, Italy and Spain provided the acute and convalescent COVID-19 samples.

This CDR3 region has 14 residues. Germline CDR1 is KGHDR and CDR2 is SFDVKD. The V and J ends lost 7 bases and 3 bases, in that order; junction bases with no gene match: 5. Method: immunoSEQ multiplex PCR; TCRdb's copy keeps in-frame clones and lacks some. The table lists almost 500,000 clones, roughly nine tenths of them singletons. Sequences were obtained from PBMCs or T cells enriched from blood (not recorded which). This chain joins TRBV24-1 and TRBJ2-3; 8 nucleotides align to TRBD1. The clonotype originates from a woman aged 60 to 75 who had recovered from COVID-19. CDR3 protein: CATRDREYTDTQYF. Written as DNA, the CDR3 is TGTGCCACCAGGGACAGGGAGTATACAGATACGCAGTATTTT.